These T cell receptor beta chains were read from a single sample in a study of blood T cell repertoires in COVID-19. Repertoires were generated with immunoSEQ multiplex PCR, while TCRdb's copy carries only in-frame clones and drops some. In the table there are under 95,000 clones, roughly nine tenths of which are singletons. The source material was peripheral blood. These receptors were obtained from a man aged 80 or over in a cohort sampled during active COVID-19. Each CDR3 is given with its conserved first and last residue. D genes are given only for firm matches. Size values are once, few and many counts, or a class for expanded clones, and some rows have none.

V	D	J	size	DNA	CDR3
TRBV2	-	TRBJ2-7	-	TGTGCCAGCAGCCGGGGGAGCTCCTACGAGCAGTACTTC	CASSRGSSYEQYF
TRBV7-8	TRBD1	TRBJ1-4	-	TGTGCCAGCAGAAAGCCGGGACAGGGGGAAAAACTGTTTTTT	CASRKPGQGEKLFF
TRBV14	TRBD1	TRBJ2-1	-	TGTGCCAGCAGCCAAGCAGGGACAGGGAGGTCCTTCAATGAGCAGTTCTTC	CASSQAGTGRSFNEQFF
TRBV27	TRBD1	TRBJ1-5	-	TGTGCCAGCAGTCCCAGGACAGGGGGTCAGCCCCAGCATTTT	CASSPRTGGQPQHF
TRBV28	-	TRBJ1-4	-	TGTGCCAGCAGCGTTCAGGAGGATGAAAAACTGTTTTTT	CASSVQEDEKLFF
TRBV2	TRBD2	TRBJ2-5	-	TGTGCCAGCAGTGCGGGGGGGGCTTTGGAGACCCAGTACTTC	CASSAGGALETQYF
TRBV5-1	TRBD2	TRBJ2-1	-	TGCGCCAGCAGCTTGGGCGCTAGCGGTTACAATGAGCAGTTCTTC	CASSLGASGYNEQFF
TRBV4-2	-	TRBJ1-1	once	TGTGCCAGCAGCCAAGAGGGAAACAGGGCGATGAACACTGAAGCTTTCTTT	CASSQEGNRAMNTEAFF
TRBV2	TRBD1	TRBJ2-4	-	TGTGCCAGCAGTTTACAGGGGGCTGGCAAAAACATTCAGTACTTC	CASSLQGAGKNIQYF
TRBV6-5	TRBD2	TRBJ2-5	once	TGTGCCACCCCCGGGACTAGCGCACAAGAGACCCAGTACTTC	CATPGTSAQETQYF
TRBV5-1	-	TRBJ2-6	once	TGCGCCAGCAGCTTCGGGAGCTCTGGGGCCAACGTCCTGACTTTC	CASSFGSSGANVLTF
TRBV9	TRBD1	TRBJ2-1	-	TGTGCCAGCAGCCCGACAGGGTTGGGCGACAATGAGCAGTTCTTC	CASSPTGLGDNEQFF
TRBV5-1	-	TRBJ2-6	-	TGCGCCAGCAGTGAGGGTTTGTCTGGGGCCAACGTCCTGACTTTC	CASSEGLSGANVLTF
TRBV2	TRBD1	TRBJ2-2	-	TGTGCCAGCAAACAAGACAGGGGTAGCGGGGAGCTGTTTTTT	CASKQDRGSGELFF
TRBV6-5	TRBD1	TRBJ1-5	once	TGTGCCAGCAGTACTTACAGGGGACAGCCCCAGCATTTT	CASSTYRGQPQHF
TRBV18	-	TRBJ1-5	few	TGTGCCAGCTCACCGACTACTCAGCCCCAGCATTTT	CASSPTTQPQHF
TRBV6-6	-	TRBJ1-1	-	TGTGCCAGCAGTTATGGACTGGGCACTGAAGCTTTCTTT	CASSYGLGTEAFF
TRBV5-4	TRBD2	TRBJ2-2	-	TGTGCCAGCGGGAGGGGACCCACCGGGGAGCTGTTTTTT	CASGRGPTGELFF
TRBV18	TRBD1	TRBJ1-5	-	TGTGCCAGCTCACGTCAGGGGGCGAGTCAGCCCCAGCATTTT	CASSRQGASQPQHF
TRBV3-1/TRBV3-2	-	TRBJ1-6	few	TGTGCCAGCAGCGACCGGGGGGCCGGTAATTCACCCCTCCACTTT	CASSDRGAGNSPLHF
TRBV4-2	-	TRBJ1-6	once	TGTGCCAGCAGCCGAGAATCAGGAAGCTATAATTCACCCCTCCACTTT	CASSRESGSYNSPLHF
TRBV4-2	-	TRBJ2-3	-	TGTGCCAGCAGCCAAGTGGCCGGGACTTCAGATACGCAGTATTTT	CASSQVAGTSDTQYF
TRBV6-4	-	TRBJ2-2	-	TGTGCCAGCAGTGACGTCAGGGGAACGAACACCGGGGAGCTGTTTTTT	CASSDVRGTNTGELFF
TRBV5-4	-	TRBJ1-6	-	TGTGCCAGCAGCTTGGCCCGGGATCGGAGTTCACCCCTCCACTTT	CASSLARDRSSPLHF
TRBV6-5	TRBD1	TRBJ1-2	-	TGTGCCAGCACCATACCAGGGGGCAAGGGGGGCTACACCTTC	CASTIPGGKGGYTF
TRBV2	TRBD1	TRBJ2-1	-	TGTGCCAGCAGAAGGGACAGGGACAATGAGCAGTTCTTC	CASRRDRDNEQFF
TRBV11-2	-	TRBJ2-5	-	TGTGCCAGCAGCTTATCGGAACAGGGTGGCACCCAGTACTTC	CASSLSEQGGTQYF
TRBV2	-	TRBJ1-6	-	TGTGCCAGCAGCGAGACCCCAGGGGTGGTTTCACCCCTCCACTTT	CASSETPGVVSPLHF
TRBV29-1	-	TRBJ2-1	-	TGCAGCGCCCACAAAAAAAGAGGGTTTGCAGGCGATGAGCAGTTCTTC	CSAHKKRGFAGDEQFF
TRBV28	-	TRBJ1-2	-	TGTGCCAGCAGTAACTCCGTTTATGGCTACACCTTC	CASSNSVYGYTF
TRBV7-2	TRBD1	TRBJ1-6	-	TGTGCCAGCAGCTCGACAGGGAGAAAGGGTAATTCACCCCTCCACTTT	CASSSTGRKGNSPLHF
TRBV24-1	-	TRBJ2-5	-	TGTGCCACCAGTGAGGGAAGGGGCAGGGGAGAGACCCAGTACTTC	CATSEGRGRGETQYF